This T cell receptor beta chain originates from a study of vaccination and CD4 T cells after COVID-19 (dated by TCRdb to between 2020 and 2023). For the study in its entirety: The convalescent cohort included six males and four females, with two Hispanic individuals, seven Caucasians, two Asians and one multiracial person. Culture stimuli were overlapping spike peptide pools from SARS-CoV-2 and from the common cold coronaviruses HCoV-NL63, HCoV-OC43 and HCoV-229E. Post-vaccine blood samples were collected a median of 72 days after the second vaccine dose, ranging from about 13 to 241 days. Post-COVID blood samples were collected from convalescent patients a median of approximately 93 days after diagnosis, with a range of about 35 to 180 days. In around nine COVID-19 convalescent patients and a few infection-naive healthy vaccine recipients, the spike-specific CD4+ TCR repertoire before mRNA vaccination was compared with the repertoire after mRNA vaccination. In an earlier paper using these donors, memory CD4+ T cell crossreactivity between SARS-CoV-2 and common cold coronavirus spike proteins was assessed at the TCR clonotype level. As controls, cultures received a CEFX viral epitope pool (the positive control), an HIV-1 Nef peptide pool (the negative control), or no peptide at all. Participants received two doses of either the Pfizer-BioNTech BNT162b2 vaccine (n=8) or the Moderna mRNA-1273 vaccine (n=2).

The protocol used for the library was PCR. At the Johns Hopkins FTIC core, DNA from the cultured CD4+ T cells underwent TCR sequencing with the Oncomine TCR Beta short-read assay. The QIAamp micro DNA kit was used to extract genomic DNA from the cultured CD4+ T cells. The Oncomine TCR Beta libraries from cultured CD4+ T cells were pooled using unique dual indexes and then sequenced on an Illumina iSeq 100. Per the authors' processing: Non-productive sequences were filtered out, and CDR3s that did not start with C, did not end with F or W, or were shorter than 7 amino acids were discarded. The MANAFEST web application identified antigen-specific clonotypes by comparing peptide-stimulated wells against reference wells and other culture wells. To be called positive, a clone needed an FDR below 0.05, an odds ratio above 5, and a productive frequency above 0.1% in at least two of three replicate wells. A clonotype counted as cross-reactive if it showed significant expansion both in the SARS-CoV-2 spike wells and in at least one common cold coronavirus spike condition. Similarity between CDR3 sequences was evaluated in R version 3.6.1 using Levenshtein distances (stringdist) and unrooted phylogenetic trees (ape). The public reads were run again by TCRdb, first through fastp at Q25 and then through MiXCR, and only productive beta chains were kept. Rows matching on CDR3 protein sequence are summarized as one entry with the most common DNA and genes. The V and J calls, along with clone size, are taken from TCRdb and not from the paper's own processing. In this sample the table shows 9,500 to 14,000 distinct CDR3 sequences, roughly 40% of which occur a single time. About a fifth of the sample is taken by the ten largest.

Overall results and qualifications from the work: Nearly all vaccine-specific clones in convalescent patients (304 of 307) were mono-reactive for SARS-CoV-2 spike rather than cross-reactive with common cold coronaviruses. Relatively few convalescent patients were included in the study, and early timepoints after natural infection were not analyzed. In convalescent patients, a median 86.3% of post-vaccine SARS-CoV-2-reactive clones were detected only after vaccination, and vaccine-specific priming was suggested by this finding. An increase in the median number of SARS-CoV-2-reactive clonotypes from approximately 20 after infection to a few dozen after vaccination was observed, but the change was not found to be significant.

In light of the paper, this sample's treatment or condition label describes: approximately 11-day PBMC culture with coronavirus spike peptide pools or control peptides (ViraFEST assay). CD4+ T cells from unexposed donors were collected before the COVID-19 pandemic (2011-2018). The ViraFEST assay, used in the study, expanded antigen-specific T cells with peptide pools and then identified the expanded clonotypes through TCR sequencing. PBMCs were cultured at around 2.2 million per well in IMDM supplemented with approximately 5% human AB serum and 8.5 to 10 IU/ml IL-2, with about 11 ug/ml peptide pools added. Half of the culture medium was replaced with fresh IL-2-containing medium on days 3 and 7. Once the cells had been in culture for 10 days, the EasySep CD4+ T cell isolation kit was used to isolate CD4+ T cells by negative selection. As cell numbers permitted, CD4+ T cells from unexposed donors were tested for reactivity to SARS-CoV-2 S and N and to four common cold coronavirus spike pools. Ficoll-Paque Plus gradient centrifugation was used to isolate PBMCs from whole blood, and the isolated PBMCs were then either used fresh or cryopreserved at -140C. Each culture condition was generally run in triplicate wells. The leukapheresis product used for the unexposed donors was purchased from a commercial source.

Reading from cysteine to phenylalanine, the CDR3 counts 14 amino acids. The DNA shown is the 42-base CDR3, in frame from base 1. Trimming takes 1 base from V and 0 bases from J, and the germline ends sit 6 bases apart. Via the germline V gene, CDR1 is SGHVS and CDR2 FQNEAQ. This clonotype was detected only once. This clone's antigen is unknown. No much larger clone exists at a distance of one base, and base qualities are not known. Evidence from a single read is weak. The source is a human donor in good health. The V and J genes are TRBV7-8 and TRBJ2-5; the D region possibly corresponds to TRBD1 (5 bases align). Sequenced sample: CD4+ T cells from blood, cultured in vitro. The CDR3 region reads CASSLGGNQETQYF. Read as DNA, the sequence is TGTGCCAGCAGCTTAGGGGGCAACCAAGAGACCCAGTACTTC.